These 26 T cell receptor beta chains were all obtained from the same sample, sequenced in a study of early T cells in non-severe SARS-CoV-2 infection. TCRdb used MiXCR to reprocess the 5' RACE reads, holding one entry per CDR3 protein. The data show approximately 70,000 distinct CDR3 sequences, approximately 10% seen once. Sequencing was performed on whole blood. The receptors originated from an adult who was a healthcare worker with PCR-confirmed SARS-CoV-2 infection or an uninfected control (not recorded which).

The table lists this clonotype with many counts. This rearrangement joins TRBV6-2 or TRBV6-3 to TRBJ2-1; D tentatively reads TRBD1 or TRBD2 (6 bases each). Trimming took 8 bases from V and 7 from J, leaving 18 bases between them. The CDR3 contains 14 residues. Looked up from germline, CDR1 is MNHEY and CDR2 is SVGEGT. As DNA, the CDR3 is TGTGCCAGCGGACTACAGGGAGGAGTGAATGAGCAGTTCTTC. As protein: CASGLQGGVNEQFF.

In its sample, this clonotype was seen a few times. The chain combines TRBV11-3 with TRBJ2-1; D is undetermined. V was clipped by 5 bases and J by 2 bases, with 13 bases between them. The length of the CDR3 is 15 residues. CDR1 and CDR2 (germline): SGHNT, YENEEA. The DNA of the CDR3 is TGTGCCAGCAGCGAAGCCTCCTCCCCCTACAATGAGCAGTTCTTC. Translation: CASSEASSPYNEQFF.

On this clonotype: Just one base apart from a much larger clone, this may be a read error. The chain couples TRBV7-9 to TRBJ1-5; D ambiguous. Germline assignment: CDR1 SEHNR and CDR2 FQNEAQ (reference sequence). There are 12 residues in the CDR3. The CDR3 bases are TGTGTCAGCAGCTTAGTTGGTCAGCCCCAGCATTTT. This sequence encodes CVSSLVGQPQHF.

This clonotype was seen a few times. V usage is TRBV2 and J usage is TRBJ1-1; TRBD1 agrees at 8 bases. The CDR3 is made up of 15 amino acids. The ends lost 4 bases at V and 0 bases at J; junction bases unmatched: 4. Looked up from germline, CDR1 is SNHLY and CDR2 is FYNNEI. CDR3 loop: CASSAQGAMNTEAFF. The DNA for the CDR3 is TGTGCCAGCAGTGCGCAGGGGGCTATGAACACTGAAGCTTTCTTT.

The gene calls are TRBV7-9 and TRBJ2-1; a possible D gene is TRBD2 (5 bases). Germline V gene sequence: CDR1 SEHNR, CDR2 FQNEAQ (reference sequence). The CDR3 runs to 14 residues. Trimming left V 2 bases short and J 9 bases short, with 14 bases between. The DNA of the CDR3 is TGTGCCAGCAGCTTAAGCGCTAGCTCAAGTGAGCAGTTCTTC. It is translated as CASSLSASSSEQFF. Based on the CDR3 plus reference TRBV7-9 and TRBJ2-1, the full variable domain is DTGVSQNPRHKITKRGQNVTFRCDPISEHNRLYWYRQTLGQGPEFLTYFQNEAQLEKSRLLSDRFSAERPKGSFSTLEIQRTEQGDSAMYLCASSLSASSSEQFFGPGTRLTVL.

In its sample, this clonotype was seen many times. The chain combines TRBV11-1 with TRBJ2-3; the D gene is possibly TRBD1 (7 bases). Germline V gene data show CDR1 as SGHAT and CDR2 as FQDESV (reference sequence). This CDR3 has 15 residues. Between the trimmed V and J ends, which lost 0 bases and 5 bases, there was a span of 12 bases. The CDR3 loop reads CASSLAGQGGDTQYF. In DNA, the CDR3 is TGTGCCAGCAGCTTAGCGGGTCAGGGGGGAGATACGCAGTATTTT. The full variable domain, in which reference TRBV11-1 and TRBJ2-3 provide the parts outside the CDR3, is EAEVAQSPRYKITEKSQAVAFWCDPISGHATLYWYRQILGQGPELLVQFQDESVVDDSQLPKDRFSAERLKGVDSTLKIQPAELGDSAMYLCASSLAGQGGDTQYFGPGTRLTVL.

This clonotype was observed at least ten times. The chain links TRBV12-3 or TRBV12-4 to TRBJ1-6, with 8 bases lining up with TRBD1. The length of the CDR3 is 16 residues. J was trimmed by 6 bases and V by 5 bases; bases with no gene match: 9. The CDR3: CASSPYTGGGNSPLHF. The CDR3 DNA sequence: TGTGCCAGCAGTCCTTATACAGGGGGAGGTAATTCACCCCTCCACTTT.

The chain combines TRBV5-1 with TRBJ1-1; D possibly corresponds to TRBD1 (6 bases). CDR3 length equals 15 residues. Germline-derived CDR1 and CDR2 are SGHRS and YFSETQ. The ends were cut back, 5 bases at V and 3 bases at J, with 17 bases in the middle. This CDR3 reads CASSILGGLDTEAFF. The CDR3 DNA reads as TGCGCCAGCAGTATTCTCGGGGGCCTTGACACTGAAGCTTTCTTT.

This clonotype came up many times. The chain is built from TRBV14 and TRBJ2-3, with D unclear. This CDR3 region has 15 residues. Germline CDR1 is SGHDN and CDR2 is FVKESK. The V end lost 6 bases, the J end lost 0 bases, and 13 bases lay between the germline ends. CDR3 region: CASSKNSHSTDTQYF. The DNA for the CDR3 is TGTGCCAGCAGTAAAAACAGCCATAGCACAGATACGCAGTATTTT.

In its sample, this clonotype was seen many times. V gene TRBV6-4 combines with J gene TRBJ1-2; 12 nucleotides match TRBD1. Germline CDR1 is MRHNA and CDR2 is SNTAGT. This CDR3 is 15 amino acids long. The V gene end was trimmed by 3 bases and the J gene end by 6 bases; junction bases not matched to a gene: 5. CDR3 protein: CASSEGTGGDDGYTF. In DNA, the CDR3 is TGTGCCAGCAGTGAGGGGACAGGGGGCGACGATGGCTACACCTTC.

A note on this clonotype: A read error may explain this, as a much larger clone is one base away. J is TRBJ1-1 and V is TRBV29-1; D unclear. The CDR3 is 12 amino acids. The germline V gene has CDR1 SQVTM and CDR2 ANQGSEA. The V and J ends lost 3 bases and 5 bases respectively, with 10 bases between them. Here the CDR3 DNA reads TGCAGCGTTGAGCGGGATCAGACTGAAGCTTTCTTT. Translation gives CSVERDQTEAFF.

This clonotype was seen repeatedly, ten times or more. V usage is TRBV6-2 or TRBV6-3 and J usage is TRBJ2-7; TRBD2 is a possible D gene (5 bases). Trimming removed 6 bases at V and 4 bases at J, with 10 bases between. The CDR3 is 12 residues long. CDR1 and CDR2 from the germline V gene are MNHEY and SVGEGT. CDR3 nucleotide sequence: TGTGCCAGCAGCGAACGGGATTACGAGCAGTACTTC. Residues: CASSERDYEQYF.

The table lists this clonotype with a few counts. The chain uses TRBV9 and TRBJ2-7; the D gene is possibly TRBD2 (5 bases). Germline V lookup: CDR1 SGDLS, CDR2 YYNGEE. V shed 4 bases and J shed 2 bases, with 19 bases lying between them. The CDR3 extends over 16 amino acids. The CDR3 loop reads CASSLPRIAPTYEQYF. The CDR3 nucleotides are TGTGCCAGCAGCCTCCCGAGGATAGCGCCGACCTACGAGCAGTACTTC.

This clonotype was counted ten times or more. The J gene is TRBJ1-2, the V gene TRBV5-1; tentative D call: TRBD1 (6 bases). The germline V and J ends were trimmed by 4 bases and 4 bases, with 14 bases remaining between them. The germline V gene encodes CDR1 SGHRS and CDR2 YFSETQ. This CDR3 contains 14 residues. Here the CDR3 DNA reads TGCGCCAGCAGCCCTGGGGACACCGGCTATGGCTACACCTTC. Translation gives CASSPGDTGYGYTF.

This rearrangement joins TRBV7-6 to TRBJ2-1; the D gene is possibly TRBD2 (6 bases). Per the germline V gene, CDR1 is SGHVS and CDR2 is FNYEAQ. The CDR3 is 13 amino acids. Deletions cut 7 bases from V and 9 bases from J, with 16 bases between. This chain's CDR3 is CASTSPGLPEQFF. For the CDR3, the DNA is TGTGCCAGCACCAGTCCGGGACTCCCTGAGCAGTTCTTC.

The CDR3 DNA reads as TGCAGCGTCGCGGACGGATCTGGGGCCAACGTCCTGACTTTC. It is translated as CSVADGSGANVLTF. The V gene is TRBV29-1, the J gene TRBJ2-6; D not resolved. Trimming left V 6 bases short and J 1 base short, with 10 bases between. Germline CDR1 and CDR2: SQVTM and ANQGSEA. CDR3 size: 14 residues.

The chain recombines TRBV20-1 with TRBJ2-3; TRBD2 aligns across 12 bases. The length of the CDR3 is 17 residues. Germline lookup yields CDR1 DFQATT and CDR2 SNEGSKA (reference sequence). After removal of 0 bases from V and 5 bases from J, the junction contained 9 bases not matched to a gene. Here the CDR3 DNA reads TGCAGTGCTAGAGATCCCCTAGCGGGAGGGCCGGGAGATACGCAGTATTTT. As protein: CSARDPLAGGPGDTQYF.

Ten or more counts support this clonotype. The chain is built from TRBV12-3 or TRBV12-4 and TRBJ2-1, with 14 bases that match TRBD2. Trimming took 5 bases from V and 7 from J; bases not matched to a gene: 7. The CDR3 is 16 residues long. CDR3: CASSPLGTSGGNEQFF. CDR3 in DNA: TGTGCCAGCAGTCCACTCGGGACTAGCGGGGGAAATGAGCAGTTCTTC.

This clonotype was detected only a few times. The V gene is TRBV30, the J gene TRBJ2-7; D assignment may be TRBD1 or TRBD2 (5 bases each). Germline CDR1 is GTSNPN and CDR2 is SVGIG (reference sequence). The CDR3 consists of 12 residues. Trimming left V 4 bases short and J 7 bases short, with 14 bases between. In DNA, the CDR3 is TGTGCCTGGAACTTTGGGGGAGTAGAGCAGTACTTC. Encoded protein: CAWNFGGVEQYF.

This clonotype qualifies as medium-sized (0.01 to 0.1%). The chain has TRBV10-2 and TRBJ1-5; no reliable D call. CDR3 length equals 13 residues. Germline CDR1 is WSHSY and CDR2 is SAAADI. V shed 8 bases and J shed 4 bases, with 12 bases lying between them. CDR3 sequence reads: CASGSTENQPQHF. The CDR3 DNA follows: TGCGCCAGCGGATCTACAGAGAATCAGCCCCAGCATTTT.

The rearrangement joins TRBV6-2 or TRBV6-3 to TRBJ2-7; 7 bases align to TRBD1. There are 13 residues in the CDR3. The germline V gene has CDR1 MNHEY and CDR2 SVGEGT. With 7 bases clipped from V and 2 bases from J, the junction kept 5 bases outside the gene matches. CDR3 nucleotide sequence: TGTGCCAGCACGGACAGGAAACCCTACGAGCAGTACTTC. Translated, it gives CASTDRKPYEQYF.

This clonotype was seen more than once but under ten times. The chain is built from TRBV19 and TRBJ2-1, with D perhaps TRBD1 or TRBD2 (5 bases each). Germline CDR1 is LNHDA and CDR2 is SQIVND (reference sequence). Between the trimmed V and J ends, which lost 2 bases and 5 bases, there was a span of 13 bases. CDR3 size: 15 residues. This CDR3 reads CASSIWGPQHNEQFF. The DNA of the CDR3 is TGTGCCAGTAGTATATGGGGACCCCAACACAATGAGCAGTTCTTC. Combining the CDR3 with reference TRBV19 and TRBJ2-1 gives the whole variable domain DGGITQSPKYLFRKEGQNVTLSCEQNLNHDAMYWYRQDPGQGLRLIYYSQIVNDFQKGDIAEGYSVSREKKESFPLTVTSAQKNPTAFYLCASSIWGPQHNEQFFGPGTRLTVL.

The V call is TRBV24-1, the J call TRBJ2-2; 11 bases are shared with TRBD1. Trimming removed 3 bases from V and 5 bases from J; junction bases left unmatched: 4. Looked up from germline, CDR1 is KGHDR and CDR2 is SFDVKD. This CDR3 comprises 16 residues. Written as DNA, the CDR3 is TGTGCCACCAGTGATCCAGGGACAGGGGGAACCGGGGAGCTGTTTTTT. Protein product: CATSDPGTGGTGELFF.

In its sample, this clonotype was seen many times. This chain uses TRBV3-1 with TRBJ2-2; D not certain. The CDR3 is 12 amino acids. The germline V gene has CDR1 LGHDT and CDR2 YNNKEL (reference sequence). V lost 1 base to trimming and J lost 11 bases, with 8 bases between them. CDR3 protein: CASSQVRFELFF. The CDR3, as DNA: TGTGCCAGCAGCCAAGTGCGGTTCGAGCTGTTTTTT. The full variable domain, in which reference TRBV3-1 and TRBJ2-2 provide the parts outside the CDR3, is DTAVSQTPKYLVTQMGNDKSIKCEQNLGHDTMYWYKQDSKKFLKIMFSYNNKELIINETVPNRFSPKSPDKAHLNLHINSLELGDSAVYFCASSQVRFELFFGEGSRLTVL.

The chain has TRBV2 and TRBJ2-5, with D perhaps matching TRBD2 (6 bases). Trimming took off 7 bases at V and 3 bases at J, with 15 bases between the two ends. Germline V gene lookup returns CDR1 SNHLY and CDR2 FYNNEI. This CDR3 contains 14 residues. CDR3 region: CASNLGLRKETQYF. CDR3 bases: TGTGCCAGCAATTTGGGACTGAGGAAAGAGACCCAGTACTTC.

This clonotype was found many times. J is TRBJ1-2 and V is TRBV2, with D hard to call. The CDR3 runs to 13 residues. The germline V gene encodes CDR1 SNHLY and CDR2 FYNNEI. V lost 2 bases and J lost 1, with 5 bases in between. The CDR3 sequence: CASSETLNYGYTF. In nucleotides, the CDR3 is TGTGCCAGCAGTGAAACACTTAACTATGGCTACACCTTC.